This T cell receptor beta chain is drawn from a study of beta chain features in type 1 diabetes listed by TCRdb under 2018. Notes on the research overall: Patients and healthy donors did not differ in mean age, gender distribution, total cell number or subset yield. Across all samples, about 110 million sorted cells were examined, and cell number per subset correlated strongly with RNA yield. Regulatory and stem cell-like memory subsets were isolated from only 8 patients and roughly 8 healthy donors, whereas naive and central memory subsets came from all 30 or so donors. In the study, recently diagnosed type 1 diabetes patients and matched healthy donors were compared on the TCRB repertoires of their sorted circulating CD4+ T cell subsets.

A single peripheral blood draw of about 116 mL on average was collected from each donor into heparinised tubes. A BD FACSAria II and a panel including CD45RO, CCR7, CD25, CD127, CD95 and CD27 were used to sort naive, central memory, regulatory and stem cell-like memory CD4+ T cells. Every sorted population had a purity above 95%. PBMCs were separated immediately by Lymphoprep density gradient centrifugation and were stained directly, without being cultured. So that batch effects would be minimized, each experiment stained and sorted samples in pairs, pairing one healthy donor with one patient. As concerns this clone: Which antigen it targets is not known. Within one base of it there is no much larger clone, and no base qualities were kept.

The entire amount of isolated RNA was reverse transcribed using the High Capacity cDNA Reverse Transcription Kit, so the sequenced TCRB transcripts were expressed ones. For stem cell-like memory T cell samples, survey-depth immunoSEQ sequencing was used, averaging about 1 million total reads per sample. Sorted cells were lysed in RLT buffer and RNA was extracted with DNase-treated RNeasy Micro or Mini kits, depending on cell number. To prevent cross-contamination, each cell subset was processed individually, whereas patient and healthy donor samples were processed jointly. TCRB sequences were amplified from cDNA with the immunoSEQ multiplex PCR, producing 87-bp fragments spanning the CDR3 region. Sequencing of the amplicons was performed on the Illumina HiSeq platform. The original pipeline was this. Synthetic template baselines were used to correct PCR bias computationally, reads within Hamming distance 2 were collapsed together, and singletons that could not be merged were discarded. Reads were aligned against IMGT to assign V, D and J genes, CDR3 length and insertions or deletions at six rearrangement sites. Within each subset, clonotype counts were normalized to sorted cell number, after which true diversity and Gini coefficients were computed with the tcR R package. The overlap coefficient, calculated on TCRB nucleotide sequences, was used to measure repertoire sharing. TCRdb stores this immuneACCESS table with in-frame sequences only. Part of the clones is absent; in the studies checked, under half of the shortfall reflects unresolved V genes, and no reason is known for the rest. V and J calls and clone size are those listed in that table; D and trimming were worked out from the DNA. The sample yields approximately 58,000 clones; around 60% were counted once. The ten largest clones represent 0.29% of the sample.

Overall study outcomes, separate from this receptor: A moderate but significant shortening of TCRB CDR3 length was observed in type 1 diabetes patients in all four CD4+ subsets. Because small numbers of individuals were included in the HLA sub-analyses, any influence of HLA type on TCRB rearrangement was left unresolved. Naive, central memory and regulatory TCRB repertoires appeared to be more similar among patients than among healthy donors. Shorter templates might be favored by PCR, yet because patient and control samples were amplified and corrected together, any such skew would affect both groups equally. Fewer insertions and more nucleotide deletions at VDJ recombination sites were observed in patients with type 1 diabetes, implying thymic rearrangement abnormalities. Because cDNA was sequenced instead of genomic DNA, highly expressing activated cells could be over-represented, though the groups showed no difference in activation or CD3 levels.

What was sequenced was stem cell memory CD4+ T cells from blood. The cell subset or site label corresponds to: stem cell-like memory CD4+ T cells. The sequence derives from a young woman with type 1 diabetes.

The CDR3 is CASSLYPETQYF. The DNA sequence is given as TGCGCCAGCAGCTTGTATCCAGAGACCCAGTACTTC. This sequence uses TRBV5-1 and TRBJ2-5; a confident D gene designation cannot be given. Relative to germline, V is 1 base shorter and J is 4 bases shorter, with 5 bases between their ends. From the cysteine through the phenylalanine, the CDR3 covers 12 amino acids. Left in the record is the CDR3 DNA by itself, 36 bases read in frame from the first base. CDR1 and CDR2 (SGHRS, YFSETQ) derive from the germline V gene.